This is a list of T cell receptor beta chains from one sample in a study of response to subunit inactivated influenza vaccine. TCRdb re-derived calls from the RT-PCR reads in MiXCR, one entry per CDR3 protein. Of 800,000 to 1,000,000 distinct CDR3 sequences listed, less than 25% are singletons. This sample comprised PBMCs from blood, obtained about 5 days after vaccination. The receptors come from a man aged 50 to 60 who received an inactivated influenza vaccine. The CDR3 runs from the conserved cysteine through the conserved F or W. A D gene is named only where the DNA matches it firmly. The listing skips clone size in some rows; elsewhere it reads once, few, many or a size class.

v_gene,j_gene,d_gene,abundance,CDR3aa
TRBV10-3,TRBJ2-1,TRBD2,few,CAIGTSGSSSYNEQFF
TRBV12-3/TRBV12-4,TRBJ1-5,TRBD1,NA,CASSSGQGPSNQPQHF
TRBV12-3/TRBV12-4,TRBJ1-5,NA,few,CASSGGAYNQPQHF
TRBV20-1,TRBJ1-2,TRBD1,NA,CSATRGRAPNDGYTF
TRBV25-1,TRBJ2-1,NA,few,CASSDKGSRYNEQFF
TRBV6-1,TRBJ1-5,NA,NA,CASSAMGGNQPQHF
TRBV12-3/TRBV12-4,TRBJ2-7,NA,NA,CASSLASNEQYF
TRBV6-5,TRBJ1-5,TRBD1,NA,CASSSSPGTGNLPQHF
TRBV6-2/TRBV6-3,TRBJ2-7,NA,few,CASSSGPEYEQYF
TRBV2,TRBJ2-5,NA,NA,CASSRDSGATQYF
TRBV4-1,TRBJ1-5,NA,NA,CASSQDSFNQPQHF
TRBV6-5,TRBJ2-2,NA,NA,CASSYRTAPGELFF
TRBV6-6,TRBJ1-1,NA,NA,CASIGAEAFF
TRBV29-1,TRBJ1-1,TRBD1,few,CSVGGQGGNTEAFF
TRBV12-3/TRBV12-4,TRBJ2-2,NA,few,CASSLEVSRAGELFF
TRBV2,TRBJ2-1,NA,NA,CASSVLEDNEQFF
TRBV6-2/TRBV6-3,TRBJ1-5,TRBD1,NA,CASSLGQGVLNQPQHF
TRBV11-1,TRBJ1-1,NA,few,CASSLARGAETEAFF
TRBV27,TRBJ2-2,NA,once,CASSSRLGELFF
TRBV6-2/TRBV6-3,TRBJ2-7,NA,NA,CASRQWDSSYEQYF
TRBV9,TRBJ1-5,NA,NA,CASSTGPNSNQPQHF
TRBV4-2,TRBJ2-4,TRBD1,NA,CASSPRDSGTKNIQYF
TRBV7-2,TRBJ2-3,TRBD2,NA,CASSFRRGGTDTQYF
TRBV28,TRBJ1-6,NA,many,CASTPDWDSPLHF
TRBV29-1,TRBJ1-1,TRBD1,few,CSVGRDRGHTEAFF
TRBV15,TRBJ2-5,TRBD2,NA,CATSRGKTSGRSPRETQYF
TRBV7-9,TRBJ2-3,TRBD2,few,CASSPWTSGNGDTQYF
TRBV5-1,TRBJ2-7,NA,NA,CASSLSGGRAYEQYF
TRBV29-1,TRBJ2-7,NA,many,CSVADGTYEQYF
TRBV20-1,TRBJ2-3,NA,NA,CSADRTDTQYF
TRBV20-1,TRBJ2-3,NA,NA,CSARGVRLANTDTQYF
TRBV5-1,TRBJ2-6,NA,NA,CASSFLNNVLTF
TRBV20-1,TRBJ1-1,NA,NA,CSARGVAAKLNTEAFF
TRBV7-9,TRBJ2-1,TRBD2,NA,CASSILAGGPVGEQFF